This T cell receptor (beta chain) was recorded in a study of T-cell reconstitution after alpha-beta-depleted transplantation in children. With 3 bases clipped from V and 8 bases from J, the junction kept 7 bases outside the gene matches. The CDR3 contains 16 residues. CDR1 and CDR2 from the germline V gene are KGHDR and SFDVKD. TCRbeta library preparation incorporated unique molecular identifiers. TCRdb recomputed calls from the PCR reads with MiXCR, one row per CDR3 protein. The data show 420,000 or so distinct CDR3 sequences, 9.5% to 13% seen once. The chain recombines TRBV24-1 with TRBJ2-1, with 12 bases that match TRBD2. This clonotype was obtained from a human donor who donated a stem cell graft to a child with acute myeloid leukemia. This material consisted of PBMCs from the stem cell graft donor, taken from the stem cell graft. CDR3 nucleotides: TGTGCCACCAGTGATACGACTAGCGGGAGCCCCCATGAGCAGTTCTTC. Amino acid sequence: CATSDTTSGSPHEQFF.